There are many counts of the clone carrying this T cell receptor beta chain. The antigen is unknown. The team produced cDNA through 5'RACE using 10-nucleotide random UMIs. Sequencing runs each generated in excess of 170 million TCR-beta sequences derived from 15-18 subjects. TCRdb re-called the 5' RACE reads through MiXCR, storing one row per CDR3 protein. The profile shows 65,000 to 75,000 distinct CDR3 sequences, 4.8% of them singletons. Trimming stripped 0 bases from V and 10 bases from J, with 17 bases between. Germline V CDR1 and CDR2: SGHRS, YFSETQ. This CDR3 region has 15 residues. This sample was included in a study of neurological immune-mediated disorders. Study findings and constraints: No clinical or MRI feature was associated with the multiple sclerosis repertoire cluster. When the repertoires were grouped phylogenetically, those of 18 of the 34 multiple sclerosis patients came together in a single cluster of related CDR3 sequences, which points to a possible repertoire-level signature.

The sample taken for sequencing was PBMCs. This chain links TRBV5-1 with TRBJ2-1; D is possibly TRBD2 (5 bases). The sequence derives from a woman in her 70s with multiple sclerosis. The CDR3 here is CASSLVVGVGNEQFF. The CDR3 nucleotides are TGCGCCAGCAGCTTGGTTGTGGGAGTAGGGAACGAGCAGTTCTTC.